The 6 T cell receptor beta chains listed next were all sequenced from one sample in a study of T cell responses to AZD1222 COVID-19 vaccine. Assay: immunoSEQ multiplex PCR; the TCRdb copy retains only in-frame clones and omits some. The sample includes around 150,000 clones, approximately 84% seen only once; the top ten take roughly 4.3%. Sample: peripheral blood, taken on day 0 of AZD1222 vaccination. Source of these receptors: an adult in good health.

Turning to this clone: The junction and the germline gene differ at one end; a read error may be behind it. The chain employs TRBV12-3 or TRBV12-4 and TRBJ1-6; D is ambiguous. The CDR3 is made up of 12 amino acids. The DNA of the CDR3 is TGTGCCAGCAGTTTGGTTGGTACGACAAAGAACTTT. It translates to CASSLVGTTKNF.

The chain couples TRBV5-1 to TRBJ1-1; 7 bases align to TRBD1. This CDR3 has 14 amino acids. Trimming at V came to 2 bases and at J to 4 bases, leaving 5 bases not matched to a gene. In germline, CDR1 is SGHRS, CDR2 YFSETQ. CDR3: CASSLDRASTEAFF. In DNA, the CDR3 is TGCGCCAGCAGCTTAGACAGGGCGTCCACTGAAGCTTTCTTT. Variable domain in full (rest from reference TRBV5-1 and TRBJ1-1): KAGVTQTPRYLIKTRGQQVTLSCSPISGHRSVSWYQQTPGQGLQFLFEYFSETQRNKGNFPGRFSGRQFSNSRSEMNVSTLELGDSALYLCASSLDRASTEAFFGQGTRLTVV.

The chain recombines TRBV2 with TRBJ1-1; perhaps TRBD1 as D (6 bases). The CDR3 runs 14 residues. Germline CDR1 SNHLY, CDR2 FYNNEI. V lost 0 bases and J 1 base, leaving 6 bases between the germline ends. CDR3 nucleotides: TGTGCCAGCAGTGAAGCGGGACAGAACACTGAAGCTTTCTTT. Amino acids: CASSEAGQNTEAFF. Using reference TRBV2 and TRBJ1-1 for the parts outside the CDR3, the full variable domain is EPEVTQTPSHQVTQMGQEVILRCVPISNHLYFYWYRQILGQKVEFLVSFYNNEISEKSEIFDDQFSVERPDGSNFTLKIRSTKLEDSAMYFCASSEAGQNTEAFFGQGTRLTVV.

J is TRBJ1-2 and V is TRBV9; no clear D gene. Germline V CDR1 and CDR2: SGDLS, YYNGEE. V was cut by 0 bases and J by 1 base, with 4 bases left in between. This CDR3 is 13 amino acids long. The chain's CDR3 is CASSVDSNYGYTF. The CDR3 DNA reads TGTGCCAGCAGCGTAGACAGTAACTATGGCTACACCTTC.

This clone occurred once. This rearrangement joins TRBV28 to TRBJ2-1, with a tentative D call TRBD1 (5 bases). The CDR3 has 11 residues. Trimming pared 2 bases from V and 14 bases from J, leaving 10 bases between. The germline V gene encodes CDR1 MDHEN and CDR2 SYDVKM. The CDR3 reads CASSLRQGKFF. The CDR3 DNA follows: TGTGCCAGCAGTTTACGGCAGGGCAAGTTCTTC.

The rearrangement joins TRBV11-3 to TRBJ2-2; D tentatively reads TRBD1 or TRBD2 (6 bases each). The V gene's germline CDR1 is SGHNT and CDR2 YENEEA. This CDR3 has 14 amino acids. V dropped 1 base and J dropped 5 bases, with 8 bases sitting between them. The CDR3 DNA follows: TGTGCCAGCAGCTTAGGAGGGGGGACCGGGGAGCTGTTTTTT. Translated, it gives CASSLGGGTGELFF.